The 8 T cell receptor beta chains in this list originate from one sample, sequenced in a study of T cells expressing NK-cell markers. TCRdb re-called the 5' RACE reads and shows each CDR3 protein once, DNA omitted. In all, the sample yields about 550,000 distinct CDR3 sequences. The sample was blood T cells: a sorted CD56 or NKG2C T cell subset, CD4+ or CD8+ T cells, or bulk PBMC T cells (not recorded which). The receptor source for this set is a man between 18 and 35 years old in good health.

V gene TRBV20-1 combines with J gene TRBJ1-2; TCRdb designates TRBD1, a call that cannot be tested without DNA. CDR3 length: 13 amino acids. CDR1 DFQATT and CDR2 SNEGSKA come from the germline V gene (reference sequence). The CDR3 sequence is CSARDRRGRGYTF.

V usage is TRBV12-3 or TRBV12-4 and J usage is TRBJ2-5; TCRdb gives TRBD2 as the D gene, but with no DNA this cannot be confirmed. The CDR3 totals 14 residues. The CDR3 spells CASSFLAGVETQYF.

The CDR3 loop reads CASSQESARGPEAFF. V is TRBV3-1 and J is TRBJ1-1; TCRdb's D call of TRBD1 is untestable without DNA. The CDR3 has 15 residues. Germline values: CDR1 LGHDT, CDR2 YNNKEL (reference sequence).

The chain has TRBV14 and TRBJ2-3; the D gene TCRdb calls, TRBD2, cannot be checked with no DNA. The CDR3 consists of 16 residues. Looked up from germline, CDR1 is SGHDN and CDR2 is FVKESK. CDR3 region: CASSLSSGFGTDTQYF.

The chain carries TRBV19 and TRBJ2-7. The CDR3 sequence is 15 residues long. Germline values: CDR1 LNHDA, CDR2 SQIVND (reference sequence). CDR3 region: CASSMSLTPSYEQYF.

V usage is TRBV6-5 and J usage is TRBJ2-2; absent DNA, TCRdb's TRBD1 call cannot be checked. The CDR3 sequence is 18 residues long. CDR1 and CDR2 from the germline V gene are MNHEY and SVGAGI. The CDR3 loop reads CASSYAPPGQTPTGELFF.

The rearrangement links TRBV12-3 or TRBV12-4 to TRBJ2-7; absent DNA, TCRdb's TRBD2 call cannot be checked. The length of the CDR3 is 19 residues. The CDR3 loop reads CASSAWGASGRATSYEQYF.

CDR3 loop: CAISESFGTYGEQFF. The rearrangement links TRBV10-3 to TRBJ2-1. There are 15 residues in the CDR3. CDR1 ENHRY and CDR2 SYGVKD come from the germline V gene.